The 2 T cell receptor beta chains listed next were all sequenced from one sample in a study of liver allograft versus peripheral blood T cells. Whole-study context: The authors compared T cell receptor repertoires in transplanted livers with recipients' peripheral blood repertoires.

Each CDR3 protein is one row after TCRdb ran MiXCR on the reads. The sample yields 8,300 or so distinct CDR3 sequences, 17% seen once. These receptor sequences come from a human patient who had a liver transplant. These T cells may partly come from the graft donor.

V is TRBV19 and J is TRBJ1-1; no clear D. Germline values: CDR1 LNHDA, CDR2 SQIVND (reference sequence). The CDR3 is 13 amino acids. V was trimmed by 5 bases and J by 7 bases, leaving 14 bases between them. CDR3 protein: CASSVSSAVEAFF. The CDR3 DNA is TGTGCCAGTAGTGTGTCGTCGGCGGTTGAAGCTTTCTTT.

This chain links TRBV20-1 with TRBJ2-1, with D maybe TRBD1 (5 bases). This CDR3 region has 13 residues. V lost 3 bases and J 5 bases, leaving 11 bases between the germline ends. The germline CDR1 and CDR2 sequences are DFQATT and SNEGSKA (reference sequence). The DNA for the CDR3 is TGCAGTGCTAGTCGGCAGGGTGACAATGAGCAGTTCTTC. As protein: CSASRQGDNEQFF.